This entry lists 18 T cell receptor beta chains sequenced from one sample in a study of shared clonotypes between healthy human individuals. The data were produced by immunoSEQ multiplex PCR, yet TCRdb's version contains in-frame clones alone and is incomplete. The sample records approximately 2.3 million clones, approximately 93% being singletons. Specimen: naive CD4+ T cells from PBMCs. Subset reported: CD45RA+ positively selected. Source of these receptors: a man between 18 and 35 years old in good health. Some clones in this sample may be carry-over from other donors' samples.

V and J are TRBV5-1 and TRBJ2-5, with D possibly TRBD1 on 5 matching bases. The CDR3 is made up of 15 amino acids. Germline values: CDR1 SGHRS, CDR2 YFSETQ. Trimming took 5 bases from V and 3 from J, leaving 17 bases between them. The CDR3 protein is CASRPLVGREETQYF. The CDR3, as DNA: TGCGCCAGCAGACCCCTCGTGGGCAGGGAAGAGACCCAGTACTTC.

V and J are TRBV6-1 and TRBJ2-1, with D perhaps TRBD1 or TRBD2 (5 bases each). The germline V and J ends were trimmed by 3 bases and 9 bases, with 21 bases remaining between them. The CDR3 spans 16 residues. The germline gives CDR1 MNHNS, CDR2 SASEGT. CDR3 bases: TGTGCCAGCAGTGATATACTTGAGGGAGATGACAGTGAGCAGTTCTTC. Amino acid sequence: CASSDILEGDDSEQFF.

In the case of this clone: Other nucleotide sequences in the sample specify the same CDR3. This chain links TRBV7-2 with TRBJ2-7, with 11 bases fitting TRBD2. Unmatched junction bases numbered 3, after V lost 5 bases and J lost 0 bases. CDR1 and CDR2 from the germline V gene are SGHTA and FQGNSA. The CDR3 contains 15 residues. CDR3 protein: CASSIGTSGSYEQYF. CDR3 nucleotide sequence: TGTGCCAGCAGCATAGGGACTAGCGGCTCCTACGAGCAGTACTTC.

This clone showed up just once. The rearrangement uses TRBV5-6 and TRBJ2-7; no reliable D call. The V end lost 2 bases, the J end lost 2 bases, and 14 bases lay between the germline ends. From germline, CDR1 is SGHDT and CDR2 YYEEEE. The CDR3 totals 15 residues. The CDR3 reads CASSFSPAVTYEQYF. In nucleotides, the CDR3 is TGTGCCAGCAGCTTCTCCCCCGCAGTCACCTACGAGCAGTACTTC.

The chain is built from TRBV19 and TRBJ1-1, with D unresolved. Germline CDR1 LNHDA, CDR2 SQIVND (reference sequence). Trimming stripped 1 base from V and 5 bases from J, with 17 bases between. This CDR3 is 16 amino acids long. This chain's CDR3 is CASSIVGSPRGTEAFF. As DNA, the CDR3 is TGTGCCAGTAGTATAGTAGGGTCCCCGCGGGGAACTGAAGCTTTCTTT.

This chain links TRBV5-4 with TRBJ2-7; no clear D. The V and J ends lost 0 bases and 6 bases respectively, with 10 bases between them. CDR3 length equals 13 residues. Germline assignment: CDR1 SGHNT and CDR2 YYREEE (reference sequence). Written as DNA, the CDR3 is TGTGCCAGCAGCTTGGCCGAGAGGCGCGAGCAGTACTTC. Protein: CASSLAERREQYF.

The chain joins TRBV27 to TRBJ1-2, with a tentative D call TRBD1 (6 bases). V was clipped by 8 bases and J by 0 bases, with 10 bases between them. This CDR3 is built from 13 residues. Germline V gene sequence: CDR1 MNHEY, CDR2 SMNVEV (reference sequence). The chain's CDR3 is CASGDRTNYGYTF. The CDR3 region has the DNA TGTGCCAGCGGCGACAGGACTAACTATGGCTACACCTTC.

This chain uses TRBV6-6 with TRBJ1-5; D gene ambiguous. In germline, CDR1 is MNHNY, CDR2 SVGAGI (reference sequence). Trimming cost V 7 bases and J 4 bases, with 14 bases left between them. CDR3 size: 14 residues. Written as DNA, the CDR3 is TGTGCCAGCAAAATAGGGCAGCAAAATCAGCCCCAGCATTTT. This sequence encodes CASKIGQQNQPQHF.

This chain uses TRBV12-5 with TRBJ2-7, with no clear D. There are 11 residues in the CDR3. Trimming pared 5 bases from V and 6 bases from J, leaving 8 bases between. The germline gives CDR1 LGHNT, CDR2 FRNRAP. The CDR3 protein is CASGRLGEQYF. In DNA, the CDR3 is TGTGCTAGTGGTCGCTTGGGCGAGCAGTACTTC.

The rearrangement uses TRBV7-6 and TRBJ2-1; TRBD2 matches at 13 bases. CDR1 and CDR2 from the germline V gene are SGHVS and FNYEAQ. The CDR3 has 16 residues. The V and J ends lost 4 bases and 5 bases, in that order; junction bases with no gene match: 5. CDR3 region: CASSSETSGRNNEQFF. CDR3 sequence (DNA): TGTGCCAGCAGCTCAGAGACTAGCGGGAGGAACAATGAGCAGTTCTTC.

The chain links TRBV18 to TRBJ1-1; 10 nucleotides agree with TRBD1. Germline trimming cut 3 bases from V and 5 bases from J; bases unmatched to any gene: 12. This CDR3 is 17 amino acids long. Germline values: CDR1 KGHSH, CDR2 LQKENI. The CDR3 DNA is TGTGCCAGCTCACCCAGGACAGGGGGAAATTTCGGAACTGAAGCTTTCTTT. Amino acids: CASSPRTGGNFGTEAFF.

V and J are TRBV6-6 and TRBJ2-6; weak D call: TRBD2 (6 bases). CDR3 length: 14 amino acids. CDR1 is MNHNY and CDR2 is SVGAGI in the germline V gene (reference sequence). V lost 8 bases to trimming and J lost 4 bases, with 12 bases between them. The CDR3 region is CASGGLSGANVLTF. DNA of the CDR3: TGTGCCAGCGGAGGGCTAAGCGGGGCCAACGTCCTGACTTTC.

This chain connects TRBV4-1 to TRBJ2-7, with 7 bases aligning to TRBD1. Germline V CDR1 and CDR2: MGHRA, YSYEKL. The ends lost 3 bases at V and 3 bases at J; junction bases unmatched: 11. The CDR3 extends over 16 amino acids. The CDR3 spells CASSQTTGMRLYEQYF. The CDR3 nucleotides are TGCGCCAGCAGCCAGACGACAGGGATGAGGCTCTACGAGCAGTACTTC.

J is TRBJ1-5 and V is TRBV4-2; possibly TRBD1 for D (6 bases). Per the germline V gene, CDR1 is LGHNA and CDR2 is YNFKEQ. The CDR3 contains 16 residues. V dropped 6 bases and J dropped 1 base, with 16 bases sitting between them. CDR3 nucleotides: TGTGCCAGCAGTCCCGGAGGGGGGGGAAGCAATCAGCCCCAGCATTTT. It codes for CASSPGGGGSNQPQHF.

This clone was observed a single time. V usage is TRBV28 and J usage is TRBJ1-4; D unresolved. The CDR3 has 15 residues. V dropped 6 bases and J dropped 0 bases, with 11 bases sitting between them. From germline, CDR1 is MDHEN and CDR2 SYDVKM. The CDR3 loop reads CASSAIFATNEKLFF. The CDR3 nucleotides read TGTGCCAGCAGCGCGATTTTTGCAACTAATGAAAAACTGTTTTTT.

The chain carries TRBV5-6 and TRBJ2-1, with D perhaps matching TRBD1 or TRBD2 (5 bases each). This CDR3 has 14 residues. In germline, CDR1 is SGHDT, CDR2 YYEEEE. V dropped 1 base and J dropped 2 bases, with 7 bases sitting between them. The CDR3 coding sequence is TGTGCCAGCAGCTTGAGGGACGCCTACAATGAGCAGTTCTTC. Its translation is CASSLRDAYNEQFF.

The rearrangement uses TRBV30 and TRBJ1-1, with unresolved D. The CDR3 sequence is 13 residues long. The V gene's germline CDR1 is GTSNPN and CDR2 SVGIG (reference sequence). V lost 3 bases, J lost 2 bases, and 10 bases lay in between. CDR3 nucleotide sequence: TGTGCCTGGAGCCCACAACCCAACACTGAAGCTTTCTTT. Its protein product is CAWSPQPNTEAFF.

Comments on this clone: Other DNA sequences in this specimen translate into the identical CDR3. The rearrangement links TRBV5-4 to TRBJ1-1, with 7 nucleotides matching TRBD1. The CDR3 spans 15 residues. V lost 0 bases to trimming and J lost 0 bases; unmatched junction nucleotides: 2. From germline, CDR1 is SGHNT and CDR2 YYREEE (reference sequence). As DNA, the CDR3 is TGTGCCAGCAGCTTGGGGGGACAGATGAACACTGAAGCTTTCTTT. Translation gives CASSLGGQMNTEAFF.